This TCR beta chain was sequenced for a study of T cells in Graves' hyperthyroidism and ophthalmopathy. This clonotype was observed many times. Its target is unknown. RNA transcripts gave rise to amplified TCR beta CDR3 regions. HTBI primers were used for first-round RT-PCR of the TCR CDR3. TCRdb re-derived calls from the multiplex PCR reads in MiXCR, one entry per CDR3 protein. The top ten hold more than 5% of the sample, which has some 600,000 distinct CDR3 sequences, around 14% seen once. Germline CDR1 and CDR2: LGHNT and FRNRAP. Trimming took 0 bases from V and 2 from J, leaving 14 bases between them. This CDR3 is built from 16 residues. Study findings and constraints: Prediction of ophthalmopathy progression came a median approximately 7 months pre-onset.

The sequenced material came from blood. This chain joins TRBV12-5 and TRBJ2-7; unclear D gene. This sequence originates from a woman in her thirties with Graves' hyperthyroidism that later progressed to Graves' ophthalmopathy. In nucleotides, the CDR3 is TGTGCTAGTGGTTTGGTACTGGGCCGTGACCCCTACGAGCAGTACTTC. Its translation is CASGLVLGRDPYEQYF.